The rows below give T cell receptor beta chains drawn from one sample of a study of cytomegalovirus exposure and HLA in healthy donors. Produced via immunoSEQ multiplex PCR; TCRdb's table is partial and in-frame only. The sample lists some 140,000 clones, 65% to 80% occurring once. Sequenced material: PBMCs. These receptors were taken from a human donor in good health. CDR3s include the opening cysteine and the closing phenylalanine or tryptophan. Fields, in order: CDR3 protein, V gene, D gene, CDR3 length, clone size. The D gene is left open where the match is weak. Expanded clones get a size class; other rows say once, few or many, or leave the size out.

CASTVSLGREPTNYGYTF,TRBV19,NA,18,NA
CASLKMQGSTGELFF,TRBV6-1,NA,15,NA
CASSWGEKETQYF,TRBV7-2,NA,13,NA
CASSLRGSNEKLFF,TRBV7-9,NA,14,few
CASRPLPGQGRDEQFF,TRBV6-6,TRBD1,16,NA
CASSHRDRGYSYEQYF,TRBV5-8,TRBD1,16,NA
CAIRDTGELSTDTQYF,TRBV10-3,NA,16,NA
CASSLDPMLAEGGGTGELFF,TRBV5-1,NA,20,few
CASSQNSGRAENIQYF,TRBV5-4,TRBD2,16,NA
CASSPRDRVTSTEAFF,TRBV7-8,TRBD1,16,once
CASSFRGLDTEAFF,TRBV28,TRBD1,14,few
CASSIDPAAGGTDTQYF,TRBV19,TRBD2,17,few
CASSSGQGASYEQYF,TRBV9,TRBD1,15,NA
CASKPGDGSYEQYF,TRBV19,NA,14,NA
CASRQRAGELFF,TRBV27,NA,12,NA
CASSVKQGWGQPQHF,TRBV19,NA,15,NA
CASSRHFSNYNEQFF,TRBV6-4,NA,15,few
CASSPPGRGNSPLHF,TRBV18,NA,15,NA
CSSNGGEGGQFF,TRBV29-1,NA,12,once
CASSPPSGAGGNEQFF,TRBV7-3,TRBD2,16,NA
CASSLEVGGSTDTQYF,TRBV11-3,NA,16,NA
CASSEQGTGGTLAGVYEQFF,TRBV6-1,NA,20,few
CATSRRQASYEQYF,TRBV15,NA,14,NA
CASSPPGLAGGYEQYF,TRBV28,TRBD2,16,NA